The 9 T cell receptor beta chains given below trace back to one sample, sequenced in a study of human T cells and chemical hapten exposure (dated by TCRdb to the early 2020s). What this sample's time point label stands for: pre-sensitization, week 0. Per the publication, the treatment or condition label means: therapeutic diphenylcyclopropenone sensitization with weekly scalp DPC. The method behind the library was RACE. Reads for this sample came from a NextSeq 500. In-frame beta chains were kept once TCRdb had trimmed the public reads at Q25 with fastp and called clones with MiXCR. Every distinct CDR3 protein forms one entry, paired with its most common genes and DNA. The sample table holds around 260,000 distinct CDR3 sequences, of which about 9% were seen once. The ten largest make up under 2.5% of the sample. The specimen comprised whole blood, sampled in connection with sensitization to the hapten diphenylcyclopropenone (DPC). These receptors were collected from a woman aged 40 to 49 with alopecia areata. Some clones in this sample may be carry-over from other donors' samples.

CDR3 amino acids: CASRNPGLVYEQYF. CDR3 bases: TGTGCCAGCAGAAATCCGGGACTAGTCTACGAGCAGTACTTC. V and J are TRBV6-6 and TRBJ2-7, with 8 bases identical to TRBD2. Trimming cost V 6 bases and J 3 bases; bases outside gene matches: 7. Germline CDR1 MNHNY, CDR2 SVGAGI (reference sequence). This CDR3 spans 14 amino acids.

This rearrangement joins TRBV5-1 to TRBJ2-1; D might be TRBD2 (6 bases). Trimming removed 6 bases from V and 6 bases from J, with 19 bases in between. Germline V gene sequence: CDR1 SGHRS, CDR2 YFSETQ. CDR3 length equals 15 residues. Here the CDR3 DNA reads TGCGCCAGCAAGGAGGGGCGGGACCGACCCAATGAGCAGTTCTTC. Encoded protein: CASKEGRDRPNEQFF.

This clonotype turned up a few times. V and J are TRBV28 and TRBJ1-1, with D perhaps TRBD1 (6 bases). The CDR3 totals 14 residues. The germline V gene encodes CDR1 MDHEN and CDR2 SYDVKM. Deletions cut 8 bases from V and 2 bases from J, with 15 bases between. The DNA of the CDR3 is TGTGCCAGCCGCACTACAGGGCTCAACACTGAAGCTTTCTTT. Its translation: CASRTTGLNTEAFF.

The rearrangement uses TRBV4-2 and TRBJ2-4; D might be TRBD1 or TRBD2, each matching 5 bases. CDR1 is LGHNA and CDR2 is YNFKEQ in the germline V gene. The CDR3 spans 15 residues. V was shortened by 3 bases and J by 3 bases, with 12 bases between the two germline ends. DNA of the CDR3: TGTGCCAGCAGCCATGCCGGGACGAACAAAAACATTCAGTACTTC. It yields the protein CASSHAGTNKNIQYF.

The chain combines TRBV7-2 with TRBJ2-5; TRBD2 matches 12 bases. CDR1 is SGHTA, CDR2 FQGNSA, per germline. Trimming took 1 base from V and 7 from J; bases not matched to a gene: 4. The CDR3 loop spans 15 amino acids. The CDR3 loop is CASSLELAGGGTQYF. Written as DNA, the CDR3 is TGTGCCAGCAGCTTAGAACTAGCGGGAGGCGGGACCCAGTACTTC. Supplemented by reference TRBV7-2 and TRBJ2-5, the full variable domain reads GAGVSQSPSNKVTEKGKDVELRCDPISGHTALYWYRQSLGQGLEFLIYFQGNSAPDKSGLPSDRFSAERTGGSVSTLTIQRTQQEDSAVYLCASSLELAGGGTQYFGPGTRLLVL.

The chain carries TRBV6-5 and TRBJ2-2; a weak D match, TRBD1 (6 bases). Deletions cut 5 bases from V and 5 bases from J, with 12 bases between. The length of the CDR3 is 14 residues. Germline V CDR1 and CDR2: MNHEY, SVGAGI. The CDR3 is CASSPQGSTGELFF. The CDR3 DNA is TGTGCCAGCAGTCCTCAGGGGAGTACCGGGGAGCTGTTTTTT.

CDR3 sequence: CASSPFDHNEQFF. The DNA for the CDR3 is TGTGCCAGCTCACCATTCGACCACAATGAGCAGTTCTTC. The rearrangement uses TRBV18 and TRBJ2-1; D is undetermined. Germline CDR1 KGHSH, CDR2 LQKENI. Trimming removed 2 bases from V and 5 bases from J, with 7 bases in between. The CDR3 covers 13 residues.

This clonotype was observed a few times. This sequence joins TRBV9 and TRBJ2-5, with a tentative D call TRBD2 (6 bases). The length of the CDR3 is 14 residues. V gave up 3 bases and J gave up 2 bases, with 11 bases separating them. Germline assignment: CDR1 SGDLS and CDR2 YYNGEE. CDR3 in amino acids: CASSAQGLQETQYF. The CDR3 DNA sequence: TGTGCCAGCAGCGCCCAAGGACTACAAGAGACCCAGTACTTC.

The rearrangement joins TRBV12-3 or TRBV12-4 to TRBJ2-1, with 14 bases identical to TRBD2. The CDR3 runs 20 residues. Germline trimming cut 5 bases from V and 0 bases from J; bases unmatched to any gene: 12. The CDR3 nucleotides read TGTGCCAGCAGTCCCCCCCCGGGACTAGCGGGAGCCCTCTCCTACAATGAGCAGTTCTTC. This encodes CASSPPPGLAGALSYNEQFF.